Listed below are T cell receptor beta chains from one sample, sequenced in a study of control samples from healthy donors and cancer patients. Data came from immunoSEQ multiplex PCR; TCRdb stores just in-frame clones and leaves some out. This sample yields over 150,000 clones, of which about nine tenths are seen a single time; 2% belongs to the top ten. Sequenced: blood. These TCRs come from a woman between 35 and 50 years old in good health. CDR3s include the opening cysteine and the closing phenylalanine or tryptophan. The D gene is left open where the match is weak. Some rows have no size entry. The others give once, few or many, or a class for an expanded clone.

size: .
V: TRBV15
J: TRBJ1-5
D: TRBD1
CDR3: CATSSRSTYWGQGAGYSNQPQHF
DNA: TGTGCCACCAGCTCCCGGTCCACCTACTGGGGACAGGGGGCAGGATATAGCAATCAGCCCCAGCATTTT

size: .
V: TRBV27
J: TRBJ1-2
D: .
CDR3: CASTSGGAASHGYTF
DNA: TGTGCCAGCACCTCGGGGGGGGCGGCTTCCCATGGCTACACCTTC

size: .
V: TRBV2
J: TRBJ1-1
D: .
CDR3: CASSYGPVGGGNTEAFF
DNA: TGTGCCAGCAGTTACGGGCCGGTGGGGGGCGGGAACACTGAAGCTTTCTTT

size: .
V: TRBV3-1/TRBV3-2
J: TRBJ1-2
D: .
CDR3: CASQPRGRLGGYTF
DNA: TGTGCCAGCCAGCCGAGAGGACGGTTGGGTGGCTACACCTTC

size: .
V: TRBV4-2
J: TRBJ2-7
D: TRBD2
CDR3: CASSQDGVAGYYEQYF
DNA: TGTGCCAGCAGCCAAGATGGGGTAGCGGGGTACTACGAGCAGTACTTC

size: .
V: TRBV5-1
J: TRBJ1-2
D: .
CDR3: CASSLGGRWQYGYTF
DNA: TGCGCCAGCAGCTTAGGCGGGCGCTGGCAATATGGCTACACCTTC

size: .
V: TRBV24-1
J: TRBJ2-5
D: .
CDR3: CATSDRLGETQYF
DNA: TGTGCCACCAGTGATCGCCTCGGAGAGACCCAGTACTTC

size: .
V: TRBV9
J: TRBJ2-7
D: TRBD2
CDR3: CASSAKTSGVGEQYF
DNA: TGTGCCAGCAGCGCAAAGACTAGCGGGGTGGGCGAGCAGTACTTC

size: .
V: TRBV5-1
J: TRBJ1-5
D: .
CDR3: CASSPGGSNQPQHF
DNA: TGCGCCAGCAGCCCCGGCGGGAGCAATCAGCCCCAGCATTTT

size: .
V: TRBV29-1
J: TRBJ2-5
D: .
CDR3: CSVVGGIETQYF
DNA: TGCAGCGTTGTCGGCGGTATTGAGACCCAGTACTTC

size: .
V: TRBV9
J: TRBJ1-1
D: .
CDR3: CASSDEGGHLNTEAFF
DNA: TGTGCCAGCAGCGACGAGGGGGGACACCTGAACACTGAAGCTTTCTTT

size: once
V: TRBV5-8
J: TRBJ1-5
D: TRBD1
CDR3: CASSFGTGGNQPQHF
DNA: TGTGCCAGCAGCTTCGGGACAGGGGGCAATCAGCCCCAGCATTTT

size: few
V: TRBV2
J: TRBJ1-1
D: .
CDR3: CASNLQGNTEAFF
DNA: TGTGCCAGCAATCTACAGGGTAACACTGAAGCTTTCTTT

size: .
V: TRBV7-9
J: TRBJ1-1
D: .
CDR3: CASSFGTAEAFF
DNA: TGTGCCAGCAGCTTCGGGACGGCTGAAGCTTTCTTT

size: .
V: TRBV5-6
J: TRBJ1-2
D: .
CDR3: CASSSWTAHYGYTF
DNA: TGTGCCAGCAGTTCCTGGACAGCACATTATGGCTACACCTTC

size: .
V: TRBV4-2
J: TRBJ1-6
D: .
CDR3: CASSQATGAPLHF
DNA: TGTGCCAGCAGCCAAGCGACGGGCGCACCCCTCCACTTT

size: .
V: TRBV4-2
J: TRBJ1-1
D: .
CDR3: CASSQEGTMNTEAFF
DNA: TGTGCCAGCAGCCAAGAAGGGACCATGAACACTGAAGCTTTCTTT

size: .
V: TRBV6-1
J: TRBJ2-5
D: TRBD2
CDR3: CASSGLAGGVRETQYF
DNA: TGTGCCAGCAGTGGACTAGCGGGGGGGGTCCGGGAGACCCAGTACTTC

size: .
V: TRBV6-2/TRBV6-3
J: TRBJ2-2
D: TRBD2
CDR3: CASSYSEEAGGTGELFF
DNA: TGTGCCAGCAGTTACTCGGAGGAAGCGGGGGGCACCGGGGAGCTGTTTTTT

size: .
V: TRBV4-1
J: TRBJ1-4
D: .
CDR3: CASSHKGGRLSTNEKLFF
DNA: TGCGCCAGCAGCCACAAAGGGGGTCGACTCTCAACTAATGAAAAACTGTTTTTT

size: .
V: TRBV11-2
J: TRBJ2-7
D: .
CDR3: CASSFPGTGQYF
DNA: TGTGCCAGCAGCTTCCCAGGGACTGGGCAGTACTTC

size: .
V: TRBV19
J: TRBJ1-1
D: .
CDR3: CASSFLGGGTEAFF
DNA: TGTGCCAGTAGCTTTCTAGGGGGTGGCACTGAAGCTTTCTTT

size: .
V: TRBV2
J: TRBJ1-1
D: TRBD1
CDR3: CASSENGSGGNTEAFF
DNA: TGTGCCAGCAGTGAAAATGGTTCAGGGGGTAACACTGAAGCTTTCTTT

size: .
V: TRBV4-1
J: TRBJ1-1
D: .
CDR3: CASSQVAGESNTEAFF
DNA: TGCGCCAGCAGCCAAGTTGCAGGGGAGTCGAACACTGAAGCTTTCTTT

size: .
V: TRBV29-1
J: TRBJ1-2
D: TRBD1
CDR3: CSVLGQGGSGYTF
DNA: TGCAGCGTTTTGGGACAGGGTGGAAGTGGCTACACCTTC

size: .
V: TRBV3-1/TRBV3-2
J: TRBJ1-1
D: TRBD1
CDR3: CASSPQGASTEAFF
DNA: TGTGCCAGCAGCCCACAGGGGGCAAGCACTGAAGCTTTCTTT

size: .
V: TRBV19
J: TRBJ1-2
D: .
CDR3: CASSIGTVPVYTF
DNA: TGTGCCAGTAGTATCGGGACCGTCCCCGTCTACACCTTC

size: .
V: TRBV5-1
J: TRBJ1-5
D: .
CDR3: CASSLGPRNGNQPQHF
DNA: TGCGCCAGCAGCTTGGGCCCCAGGAATGGCAATCAGCCCCAGCATTTT

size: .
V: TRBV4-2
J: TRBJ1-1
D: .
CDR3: CASSQDSGPNTEAFF
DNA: TGTGCCAGCAGCCAAGATAGTGGCCCGAACACTGAAGCTTTCTTT

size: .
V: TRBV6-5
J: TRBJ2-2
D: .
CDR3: CASSYSTLVNTGELFF
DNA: TGTGCCAGCAGTTACTCCACACTCGTAAACACCGGGGAGCTGTTTTTT

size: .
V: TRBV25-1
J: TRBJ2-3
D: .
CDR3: CASRRDTTDTQYF
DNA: TGTGCCAGCAGGCGGGACACCACAGATACGCAGTATTTT

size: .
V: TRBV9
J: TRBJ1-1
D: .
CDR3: CASSHVASSNEAFF
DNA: TGTGCCAGCAGCCACGTAGCTTCCTCCAATGAAGCTTTCTTT

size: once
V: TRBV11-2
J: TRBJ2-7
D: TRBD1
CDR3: CASSLVTGYEQYF
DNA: TGTGCCAGCAGCTTAGTGACAGGGTACGAGCAGTACTTC

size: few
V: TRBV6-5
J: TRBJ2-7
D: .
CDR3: CASSYDRWGEQYF
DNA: TGTGCCAGCAGTTACGATAGGTGGGGCGAGCAGTACTTC

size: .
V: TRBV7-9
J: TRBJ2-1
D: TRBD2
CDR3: CASSIASGAYNEQFF
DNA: TGTGCCAGCAGCATAGCTAGCGGAGCCTACAATGAGCAGTTCTTC

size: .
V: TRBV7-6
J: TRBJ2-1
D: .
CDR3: CASSLADRPYNEQFF
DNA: TGTGCCAGCAGCTTAGCGGACAGACCCTACAATGAGCAGTTCTTC

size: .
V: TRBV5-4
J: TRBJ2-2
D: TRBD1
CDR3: CASSSPTGTTGELFF
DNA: TGTGCCAGCAGCTCACCGACAGGGACCACCGGGGAGCTGTTTTTT

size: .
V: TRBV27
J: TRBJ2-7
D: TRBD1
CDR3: CASSGQGGPYEQYF
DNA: TGTGCCAGCAGCGGACAGGGGGGGCCCTACGAGCAGTACTTC

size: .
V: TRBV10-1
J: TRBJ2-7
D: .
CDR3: CASSEGSSGYEQYF
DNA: TGCGCCAGCAGTGAGGGGTCGTCGGGGTACGAGCAGTACTTC

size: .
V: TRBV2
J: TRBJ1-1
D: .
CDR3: CASKGGAAGNTEAFF
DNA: TGTGCCAGCAAGGGGGGGGCCGCCGGGAACACTGAAGCTTTCTTT

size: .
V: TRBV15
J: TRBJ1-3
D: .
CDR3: CATSSTQASGNTIYF
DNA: TGTGCCACCAGCTCTACTCAAGCTTCTGGAAACACCATATATTTT

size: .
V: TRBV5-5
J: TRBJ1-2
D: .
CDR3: CASSLSYGSPYGYTF
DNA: TGTGCCAGCAGCTTGAGTTACGGCAGCCCCTATGGCTACACCTTC

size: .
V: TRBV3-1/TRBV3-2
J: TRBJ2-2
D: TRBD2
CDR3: CASSQDKGAGGLVRELFF
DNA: TGTGCCAGCAGCCAAGATAAGGGAGCGGGGGGGCTGGTCCGGGAGCTGTTTTTT

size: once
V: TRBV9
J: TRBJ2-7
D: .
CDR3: CASSKAGVREQYF
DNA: TGTGCCAGCAGCAAGGCAGGGGTTCGCGAGCAGTACTTC

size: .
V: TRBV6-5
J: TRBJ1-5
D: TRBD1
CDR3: CASKTGDQPQHF
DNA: TGTGCCAGCAAGACAGGGGATCAGCCCCAGCATTTT

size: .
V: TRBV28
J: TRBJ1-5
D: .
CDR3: CASSRRQDHQPQHF
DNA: TGTGCCAGCAGTCGAAGACAGGATCATCAGCCCCAGCATTTT

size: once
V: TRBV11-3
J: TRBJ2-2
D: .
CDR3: CASSLTGNTGELFF
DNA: TGTGCCAGCAGCTTGACAGGGAACACCGGGGAGCTGTTTTTT

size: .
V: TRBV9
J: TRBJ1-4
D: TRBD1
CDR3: CASSVGGQGGGKLFF
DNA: TGTGCCAGCAGCGTCGGAGGACAGGGTGGGGGGAAACTGTTTTTT

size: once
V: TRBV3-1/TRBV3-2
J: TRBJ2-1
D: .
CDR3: CAIGRGLNNEQFF
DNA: TGTGCCATCGGGCGGGGACTGAACAATGAGCAGTTCTTC

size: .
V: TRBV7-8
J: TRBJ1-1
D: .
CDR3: CASSPGGLVGTEAFF
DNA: TGTGCCAGCAGCCCCGGGGGCTTGGTAGGAACTGAAGCTTTCTTT

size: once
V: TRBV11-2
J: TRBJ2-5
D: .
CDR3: CASSLQGETQYF
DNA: TGTGCCAGCAGCTTACAAGGGGAGACCCAGTACTTC

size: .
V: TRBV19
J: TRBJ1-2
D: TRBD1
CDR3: CASIFTGTGGWIYGYTF
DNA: TGTGCCAGTATTTTTACCGGGACAGGGGGCTGGATCTATGGCTACACCTTC

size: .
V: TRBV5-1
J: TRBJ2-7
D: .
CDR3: CASSLTGMSSYEQYF
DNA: TGCGCCAGCAGCTTGACAGGGATGAGCTCCTACGAGCAGTACTTC